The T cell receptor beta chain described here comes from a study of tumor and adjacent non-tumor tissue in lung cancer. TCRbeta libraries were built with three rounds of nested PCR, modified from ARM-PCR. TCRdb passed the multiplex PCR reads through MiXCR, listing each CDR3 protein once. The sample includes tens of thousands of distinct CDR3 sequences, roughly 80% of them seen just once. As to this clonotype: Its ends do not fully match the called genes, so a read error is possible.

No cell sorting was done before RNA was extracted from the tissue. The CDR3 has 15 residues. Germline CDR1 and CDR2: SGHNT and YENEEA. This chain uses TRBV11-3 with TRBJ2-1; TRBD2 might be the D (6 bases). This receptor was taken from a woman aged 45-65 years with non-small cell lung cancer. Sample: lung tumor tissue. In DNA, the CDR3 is TGTGTCAGCAGTTTAGAGGGCGGGGTGGCGACTGAGCAGTTCTTC. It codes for CVSSLEGGVATEQFF.